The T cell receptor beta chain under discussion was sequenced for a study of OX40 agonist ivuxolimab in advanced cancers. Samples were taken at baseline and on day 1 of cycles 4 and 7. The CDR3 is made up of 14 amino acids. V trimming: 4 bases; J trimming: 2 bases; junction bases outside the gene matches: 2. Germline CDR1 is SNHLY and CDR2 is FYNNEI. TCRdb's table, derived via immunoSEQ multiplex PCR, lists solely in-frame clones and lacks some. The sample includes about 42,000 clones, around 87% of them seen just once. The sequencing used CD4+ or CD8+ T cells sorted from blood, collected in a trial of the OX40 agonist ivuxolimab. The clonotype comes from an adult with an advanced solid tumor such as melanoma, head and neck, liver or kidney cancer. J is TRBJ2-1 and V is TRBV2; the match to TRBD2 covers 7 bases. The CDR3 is CASSAGGTYNEQFF. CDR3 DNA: TGTGCCAGCAGTGCGGGGGGTACCTACAATGAGCAGTTCTTC. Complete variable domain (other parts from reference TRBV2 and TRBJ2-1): EPEVTQTPSHQVTQMGQEVILRCVPISNHLYFYWYRQILGQKVEFLVSFYNNEISEKSEIFDDQFSVERPDGSNFTLKIRSTKLEDSAMYFCASSAGGTYNEQFFGPGTRLTVL.